The 17 T cell receptor beta chains listed next were all sequenced from one sample in a study of cytomegalovirus exposure and HLA in healthy donors. PCR used 60 Vbeta primers and 13 Jbeta primers. Measured with immunoSEQ multiplex PCR; TCRdb has only the in-frame clones, and not every one. The table includes 60,000 to 100,000 clones, over 70% detected once. Sequencing input: PBMCs. These receptors were collected from a male donor in good health and CMV-seropositive.

This sequence joins TRBV19 and TRBJ2-7; D not certain. Germline values: CDR1 LNHDA, CDR2 SQIVND (reference sequence). V lost 3 bases, J lost 2 bases, and 14 bases lay in between. This CDR3 contains 15 residues. In DNA, the CDR3 is TGTGCCAGTAGTATCGTGGCAGGAAACACCTACGAGCAGTACTTC. It is translated as CASSIVAGNTYEQYF.

The chain couples TRBV9 to TRBJ1-4; maybe TRBD1 (6 bases). V shed 0 bases and J shed 4 bases, with 10 bases lying between them. Germline values: CDR1 SGDLS, CDR2 YYNGEE. This CDR3 spans 15 amino acids. CDR3 loop: CASSVGGGSNEKLFF. The DNA of the CDR3 is TGTGCCAGCAGCGTAGGAGGGGGAAGTAATGAAAAACTGTTTTTT.

V usage is TRBV11-2 and J usage is TRBJ2-7; 7 bases are a match to TRBD2. From germline, CDR1 is SGHAT and CDR2 FQNNGV. The CDR3 has 14 residues. V trimming: 0 bases; J trimming: 4 bases; junction bases outside the gene matches: 3. CDR3 loop: CASSLEWGGYEQYF. The CDR3 DNA reads as TGTGCCAGCAGCTTAGAGTGGGGGGGGTACGAGCAGTACTTC.

The rearrangement links TRBV6-1 to TRBJ2-3; D may be TRBD1 (6 bases). CDR1 and CDR2 (germline): MNHNS, SASEGT. The V gene lost 10 bases and the J gene lost 2 bases, with 16 bases spanning the gap. The CDR3 has 14 residues. The CDR3 bases are TGTGCCACCAAGACAGGTTTTACCACAGATACGCAGTATTTT. This codes for CATKTGFTTDTQYF.

J is TRBJ2-2 and V is TRBV7-8, with 9 bases matching TRBD1. Germline V gene sequence: CDR1 SGHVS, CDR2 FQNEAQ. The CDR3 spans 14 residues. Trimming removed 6 bases from V and 6 bases from J; junction bases left unmatched: 5. CDR3 DNA: TGTGCCAGCAGATGGACAGGGGAGCCCGGGGAGCTGTTTTTT. Translating gives CASRWTGEPGELFF.

Of note for this clone: The junction departs from the called germline gene at one end, perhaps through a read error. This rearrangement joins TRBV2 to TRBJ2-1; 12 bases map to TRBD2. Germline V gives CDR1 SNHLY, CDR2 FYNNEI. This CDR3 comprises 15 residues. In DNA, the CDR3 is TGTGCCAGCAGTGAAGAGGCTAGCGGGGGGGCTACCGGGCTCTTC. It specifies CASSEEASGGATGLF.

The chain is built from TRBV13 and TRBJ2-5; 8 positions match TRBD2. CDR3 length: 13 amino acids. The germline V gene has CDR1 PRHDT and CDR2 FYEKMQ (reference sequence). V lost 5 bases to trimming and J lost 5 bases; unmatched junction nucleotides: 4. CDR3 sequence: CASSRGLGETQYF. The CDR3 nucleotides are TGTGCCAGCAGCCGGGGACTAGGGGAGACCCAGTACTTC.

This clone was observed a single time. The V and J genes are TRBV5-8 and TRBJ1-2; tentatively, D is TRBD1 (5 bases). Germline assignment: CDR1 SGHTS and CDR2 YDEGEE. Deletions cut 2 bases from V and 1 base from J, with 9 bases between. The CDR3 extends over 14 amino acids. CDR3 sequence: CASSFFGGNYGYTF. CDR3 DNA sequence: TGTGCCAGCAGCTTCTTCGGGGGTAACTATGGCTACACCTTC.

The chain has TRBV5-7 and TRBJ1-2; TRBD1 agrees at 10 bases. TRBV5-7 counts as an open reading frame of uncertain function. Trimming cost V 6 bases and J 6 bases; bases outside gene matches: 11. The CDR3 length is 15 residues. The DNA for the CDR3 is TGTGCCAGCAACTGGGGAACCGGGACAGGGGATGGCTACACCTTC. Protein sequence: CASNWGTGTGDGYTF.

The chain couples TRBV6-5 to TRBJ2-7; TRBD1 matches 8 bases. V lost 6 bases and J lost 2; bases outside the gene matches: 9. The CDR3 consists of 15 residues. Germline V gives CDR1 MNHEY, CDR2 SVGAGI. CDR3 sequence (DNA): TGTGCCAGCAGCGACGGACAGGGAATCGCCTACGAGCAGTACTTC. This gives the protein CASSDGQGIAYEQYF.

V is TRBV5-1 and J is TRBJ1-1; TRBD1 is a possible D gene (6 bases). The CDR3 consists of 14 residues. The V end lost 0 bases, the J end lost 1 base, and 7 bases lay between the germline ends. CDR1 and CDR2 from the germline V gene are SGHRS and YFSETQ. The CDR3 DNA is TGCGCCAGCAGCTTGGACAGGGCGAACACTGAAGCTTTCTTT. Its protein product is CASSLDRANTEAFF.

V gene TRBV11-2 combines with J gene TRBJ2-5, with D perhaps matching TRBD2 (7 bases). V shed 5 bases and J shed 2 bases, with 15 bases lying between them. This CDR3 contains 15 residues. The germline V gene encodes CDR1 SGHAT and CDR2 FQNNGV. CDR3 protein: CASSPSGGLQETQYF. The CDR3 bases are TGTGCCAGCAGCCCCTCGGGGGGCTTGCAAGAGACCCAGTACTTC.

This chain links TRBV5-8 with TRBJ1-1; D uncertain. Trimming removed 2 bases from V and 0 bases from J, with 8 bases in between. CDR3 length equals 14 residues. Germline CDR1 reads SGHTS; CDR2 reads YDEGEE. CDR3 sequence: CASSFGGMNTEAFF. Written as DNA, the CDR3 is TGTGCCAGCAGCTTTGGTGGCATGAACACTGAAGCTTTCTTT.

The V call is TRBV20-1, the J call TRBJ2-7; D uncertain. Germline-derived CDR1 and CDR2 are DFQATT and SNEGSKA (reference sequence). The CDR3 totals 11 residues. V was shortened by 2 bases and J by 1 base, with 3 bases between the two germline ends. The CDR3 loop reads CSARQSYEQYF. The CDR3 coding sequence is TGCAGTGCTAGACAGTCCTACGAGCAGTACTTC.

The chain links TRBV7-9 to TRBJ2-3, with 10 nucleotides matching TRBD1. Germline V lookup: CDR1 SEHNR, CDR2 FQNEAQ (reference sequence). The CDR3 runs 16 residues. The V segment lost 3 bases and the J segment 5 bases; nucleotides outside the gene matches: 8. The CDR3 reads CASSFRDRGFRDTQYF. The CDR3 bases are TGTGCCAGCAGCTTCCGGGACAGGGGATTTAGAGATACGCAGTATTTT. The complete variable domain, with remaining parts taken from reference TRBV7-9 and TRBJ2-3, reads DTGVSQNPRHKITKRGQNVTFRCDPISEHNRLYWYRQTLGQGPEFLTYFQNEAQLEKSRLLSDRFSAERPKGSFSTLEIQRTEQGDSAMYLCASSFRDRGFRDTQYFGPGTRLTVL.

The CDR3 bases are TGTGCCAGCAGCTTGTGGGGGGGGGAGGCAGATACGCAGTATTTT. It specifies CASSLWGGEADTQYF. The chain employs TRBV5-6 and TRBJ2-3, with TRBD2 identical over 7 bases. Germline CDR1 SGHDT, CDR2 YYEEEE. Trimming at V came to 1 base and at J to 4 bases, leaving 6 bases not matched to a gene. The CDR3 contains 15 residues. The complete variable domain, with remaining parts taken from reference TRBV5-6 and TRBJ2-3, reads DAGVTQSPTHLIKTRGQQVTLRCSPKSGHDTVSWYQQALGQGPQFIFQYYEEEERQRGNFPDRFSGHQFPNYSSELNVNALLLGDSALYLCASSLWGGEADTQYFGPGTRLTVL.

The rearrangement uses TRBV18 and TRBJ2-2; D call uncertain. CDR3 length: 15 residues. In germline, CDR1 is KGHSH, CDR2 LQKENI. V dropped 3 bases and J dropped 6 bases, with 14 bases sitting between them. CDR3 amino acids: CASSPVRLRSGELFF. CDR3 in DNA: TGTGCCAGCTCACCTGTCAGGCTGAGATCCGGGGAGCTGTTTTTT.